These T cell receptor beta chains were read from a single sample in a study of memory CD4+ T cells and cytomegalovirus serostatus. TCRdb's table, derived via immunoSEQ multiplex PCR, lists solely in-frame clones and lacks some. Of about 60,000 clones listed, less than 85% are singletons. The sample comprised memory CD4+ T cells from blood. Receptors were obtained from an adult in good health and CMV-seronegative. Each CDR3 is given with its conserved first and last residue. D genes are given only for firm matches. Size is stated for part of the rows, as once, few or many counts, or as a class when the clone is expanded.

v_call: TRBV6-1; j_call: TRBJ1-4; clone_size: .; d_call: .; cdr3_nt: TGTGCCAGCAGTGAGACGTGGGGAACTAATGAAAAACTGTTTTTT; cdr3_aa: CASSETWGTNEKLFF
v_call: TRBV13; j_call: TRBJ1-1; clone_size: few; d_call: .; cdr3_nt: TGTGCCAGCAGCTGGACCGGATTTGAAGCTTTCTTT; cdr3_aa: CASSWTGFEAFF
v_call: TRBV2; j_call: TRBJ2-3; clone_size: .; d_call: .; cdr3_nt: TGTGCCAGCAGTGAACAGGGGAGGGGGCCAGATACGCAGTATTTT; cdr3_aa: CASSEQGRGPDTQYF
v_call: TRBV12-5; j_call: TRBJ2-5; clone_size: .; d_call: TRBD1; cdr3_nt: TGTGCTAGTGGTCCCGGGACAGGGGGCCAACTAGAGACCCAGTACTTC; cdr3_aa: CASGPGTGGQLETQYF
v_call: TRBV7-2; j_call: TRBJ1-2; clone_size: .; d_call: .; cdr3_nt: TGTGCCAGCACTCTAAAACCGGGACGGGGGAACTATGGCTACACCTTC; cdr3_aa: CASTLKPGRGNYGYTF
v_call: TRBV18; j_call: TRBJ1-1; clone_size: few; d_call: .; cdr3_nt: TGTGCCAGCTCACCACAGGGGAGAGAAGCTTTCTTT; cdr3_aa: CASSPQGREAFF
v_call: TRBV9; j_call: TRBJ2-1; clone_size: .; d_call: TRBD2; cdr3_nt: TGTGCCAGCAGCGACTTGGGGACTAGCGGGGGGTACAATGAGCAGTTCTTC; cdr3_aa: CASSDLGTSGGYNEQFF
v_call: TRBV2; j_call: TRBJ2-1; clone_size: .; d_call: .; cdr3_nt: TGTGCCAGCAGTGAAGCGCGGTATGAGCAGTTCTTC; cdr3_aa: CASSEARYEQFF
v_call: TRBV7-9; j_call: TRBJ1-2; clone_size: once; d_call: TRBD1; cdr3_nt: TGTGCCAGCAGCCCTCGGGACAGGGTTGGCTACACCTTC; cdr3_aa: CASSPRDRVGYTF
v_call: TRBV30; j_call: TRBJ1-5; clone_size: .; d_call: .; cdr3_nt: TGTGCCTGGAGTGGCAGCAATCAGCCCCAGCATTTT; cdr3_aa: CAWSGSNQPQHF
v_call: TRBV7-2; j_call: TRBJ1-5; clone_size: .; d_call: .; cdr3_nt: TGTGCCAGCAGCCACCGAACAGGGCACTATAGCAATCAGCCCCAGCATTTT; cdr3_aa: CASSHRTGHYSNQPQHF